The rows below give T cell receptor beta chains drawn from one sample of a study of T cells in Graves' hyperthyroidism and ophthalmopathy. MiXCR, applied by TCRdb to the multiplex PCR reads, yields one record per CDR3 protein. Seen here are a few hundred thousand distinct CDR3 sequences, nearly 15% observed once, and the top ten hold about 21%. The sample comprised blood. The origin of the receptors is a woman aged 55-75 years with Graves' ophthalmopathy. The CDR3 runs from the conserved cysteine through the conserved F or W. A D gene is named only where the DNA matches it firmly. Clone size is not always given. Where it is, it says once, few, many or a class for expanded clones.

CDR3 DNA: TGTGCCAGTAGTATAGGGGACCTACGGGCTGAAGCTTTCTTT
CDR3 protein: CASSIGDLRAEAFF
V gene: TRBV19
clone size: NA
J gene: TRBJ1-1
D gene: NA

CDR3 DNA: TGTGCCAGCAGTGGCCGGACTAGCGGGAGAGATGAGCAGTTCTTC
CDR3 protein: CASSGRTSGRDEQFF
V gene: TRBV28
clone size: many
J gene: TRBJ2-1
D gene: TRBD2

CDR3 DNA: TGCGCCAGCGGCCTCAGACAGGGGGCGGAGGAGCAGTTCTTC
CDR3 protein: CASGLRQGAEEQFF
V gene: TRBV5-1
clone size: NA
J gene: TRBJ2-1
D gene: TRBD1

CDR3 DNA: TGTGCCAGCAGCTTAGGGACACCTATTGAAGCTTTCTTT
CDR3 protein: CASSLGTPIEAFF
V gene: TRBV7-9
clone size: many
J gene: TRBJ1-1
D gene: NA

CDR3 DNA: TGTGCCAGCAGTACAAGGACAGTCGATACGCAGTATTTT
CDR3 protein: CASSTRTVDTQYF
V gene: TRBV6-1
clone size: NA
J gene: TRBJ2-3
D gene: NA

CDR3 DNA: TGTGCCAGTAGCTTGACTGAAAACTCTGGAAACACCATATATTTT
CDR3 protein: CASSLTENSGNTIYF
V gene: TRBV19
clone size: NA
J gene: TRBJ1-3
D gene: NA

CDR3 DNA: TGCAGTGCTAGAGATCGGGAAGCGCTAGCGGGACCCTATGCCGAGCAGTACTTC
CDR3 protein: CSARDREALAGPYAEQYF
V gene: TRBV20-1
clone size: many
J gene: TRBJ2-7
D gene: TRBD2

CDR3 DNA: TGTGCCTGGAGTGTAGCCGCGGATACGCAGTATTTT
CDR3 protein: CAWSVAADTQYF
V gene: TRBV30
clone size: NA
J gene: TRBJ2-3
D gene: NA

CDR3 DNA: TGTGCCAGCACCGTGACAGGGGGGGTCTACGAGCAGTACTTC
CDR3 protein: CASTVTGGVYEQYF
V gene: TRBV6-1
clone size: many
J gene: TRBJ2-7
D gene: TRBD1

CDR3 DNA: TGTGCCAGCAGCCGGGACTTCAACCGGCAGCCCCAGCATTTT
CDR3 protein: CASSRDFNRQPQHF
V gene: TRBV12-3/TRBV12-4
clone size: many
J gene: TRBJ1-5
D gene: NA

CDR3 DNA: TGTGCCAGCAAAGGGGGATCTGAGCAGTTCTTC
CDR3 protein: CASKGGSEQFF
V gene: TRBV11-3
clone size: many
J gene: TRBJ2-1
D gene: NA

CDR3 DNA: TGTGCCAGTAGTGTCATGATTAGCGGGAGAGGCACCGGGGAGCTGTTTTTT
CDR3 protein: CASSVMISGRGTGELFF
V gene: TRBV19
clone size: NA
J gene: TRBJ2-2
D gene: TRBD2

CDR3 DNA: TGTGCCAGCAGTCCGCCTGAGGGGGTAGGAGGCACAGATACGCAGTATTTT
CDR3 protein: CASSPPEGVGGTDTQYF
V gene: TRBV28
clone size: many
J gene: TRBJ2-3
D gene: NA

CDR3 DNA: TGCAGTCCGACAGGGAGCTCCTACAATGAGCAGTTCTTC
CDR3 protein: CSPTGSSYNEQFF
V gene: TRBV20-1
clone size: many
J gene: TRBJ2-1
D gene: TRBD1

CDR3 DNA: TGTGCCAGCAGGAACCCCCGGGACCCAAGTTACAATGAGCAGTTCTTC
CDR3 protein: CASRNPRDPSYNEQFF
V gene: TRBV2
clone size: many
J gene: TRBJ2-1
D gene: NA

CDR3 DNA: TGCAGCGTTGCCGCGGGCCTAAGAAGGACAGATACGCAGTATTTT
CDR3 protein: CSVAAGLRRTDTQYF
V gene: TRBV29-1
clone size: few
J gene: TRBJ2-3
D gene: NA

CDR3 DNA: TGTGCCAGCTCACCCGGAGGGACAGCGAACACTGAAGCTTTCTTT
CDR3 protein: CASSPGGTANTEAFF
V gene: TRBV18
clone size: many
J gene: TRBJ1-1
D gene: TRBD1

CDR3 DNA: TGTGCCAGCTCAACCGGGACAGGGTCCGAGCAGTACTTC
CDR3 protein: CASSTGTGSEQYF
V gene: TRBV18
clone size: few
J gene: TRBJ2-7
D gene: TRBD1

CDR3 DNA: TGTGCCTGGACCACCGGCATCGGTTTGAACACTGAAGCTTTCTTT
CDR3 protein: CAWTTGIGLNTEAFF
V gene: TRBV30
clone size: many
J gene: TRBJ1-1
D gene: NA

CDR3 DNA: TGTGCCAGCAGTGGAGGAGGCAGGGGCTCTGGGGCCAACGTCCTGACTTTC
CDR3 protein: CASSGGGRGSGANVLTF
V gene: TRBV2
clone size: few
J gene: TRBJ2-6
D gene: NA

CDR3 DNA: TGTGCCAGCAGCTTACCAGGGGCAGGTTATGGCTACACCTTC
CDR3 protein: CASSLPGAGYGYTF
V gene: TRBV7-9
clone size: NA
J gene: TRBJ1-2
D gene: NA

CDR3 DNA: TGTGCCAGCAGCCTTGGCGGTGGGGCCCGGGAGCTGTTTTTT
CDR3 protein: CASSLGGGARELFF
V gene: TRBV11-2
clone size: NA
J gene: TRBJ2-2
D gene: NA

CDR3 DNA: TGTGCCACCAGCAGAGCCGGGAGGACCGAAAACACCATATATTTT
CDR3 protein: CATSRAGRTENTIYF
V gene: TRBV15
clone size: NA
J gene: TRBJ1-3
D gene: NA

CDR3 DNA: TGTGCCAGCAGCCTGAGACAGATACTCGCCTACGAGCAGTACTTC
CDR3 protein: CASSLRQILAYEQYF
V gene: TRBV7-8
clone size: NA
J gene: TRBJ2-7
D gene: NA

CDR3 DNA: TGTGCCAGCAGACCGGACAGGGGGATTGGGGAAGCTTTCTTT
CDR3 protein: CASRPDRGIGEAFF
V gene: TRBV5-4
clone size: NA
J gene: TRBJ1-1
D gene: TRBD1

CDR3 DNA: TGCGCCAGCAGCTTGATTCCGGGACCACGGGGCTACACCTTC
CDR3 protein: CASSLIPGPRGYTF
V gene: TRBV5-1
clone size: many
J gene: TRBJ1-2
D gene: NA

CDR3 DNA: TGCAGCGTTGAAGATCGGGCAGGGGGGACCTACGAGCAGTACTTC
CDR3 protein: CSVEDRAGGTYEQYF
V gene: TRBV29-1
clone size: many
J gene: TRBJ2-7
D gene: NA

CDR3 DNA: TGTGCCAGCAGCTTAGTTGCAGGGGGCTCTGAGCAGTTCTTC
CDR3 protein: CASSLVAGGSEQFF
V gene: TRBV7-8
clone size: NA
J gene: TRBJ2-1
D gene: TRBD1

CDR3 DNA: TGTGCCAGCAACCTCCGGGGGGGGGACAATCAGCCCCAGCATTTT
CDR3 protein: CASNLRGGDNQPQHF
V gene: TRBV28
clone size: NA
J gene: TRBJ1-5
D gene: NA

CDR3 DNA: TGCAGCGTTCGGGAAACCAAAGAGACCCAGTACTTC
CDR3 protein: CSVRETKETQYF
V gene: TRBV29-1
clone size: NA
J gene: TRBJ2-5
D gene: NA

CDR3 DNA: TGTGCCAGCAGGGTCGGGGGGTCCTACGAGCAGTACTTC
CDR3 protein: CASRVGGSYEQYF
V gene: TRBV6-1
clone size: many
J gene: TRBJ2-7
D gene: TRBD2

CDR3 DNA: TGTGCCAGCGGAAGGGAGGGGGGCTACTACAATGAGCAGTTCTTC
CDR3 protein: CASGREGGYYNEQFF
V gene: TRBV2
clone size: many
J gene: TRBJ2-1
D gene: NA

CDR3 DNA: TGTGCCAGCAGTTACGTACAGGCGAGCTACAATGAGCAGTTCTTC
CDR3 protein: CASSYVQASYNEQFF
V gene: TRBV6-5
clone size: many
J gene: TRBJ2-1
D gene: NA

CDR3 DNA: TGTGCCAGCAGTAGGGCAGTACAAGAGACCCAGTACTTC
CDR3 protein: CASSRAVQETQYF
V gene: TRBV6-1
clone size: many
J gene: TRBJ2-5
D gene: NA

CDR3 DNA: TGTGCCACCAGCCCGGGACTAGGAAACGAGCAGTACTTC
CDR3 protein: CATSPGLGNEQYF
V gene: TRBV15
clone size: many
J gene: TRBJ2-7
D gene: TRBD2

CDR3 DNA: TGTGCCAGCAGCCAAGAGACAAACGGGGGTAATGAGCAGTTCTTC
CDR3 protein: CASSQETNGGNEQFF
V gene: TRBV4-2
clone size: once
J gene: TRBJ2-1
D gene: NA

CDR3 DNA: TGTGCCAGCAGCTTTGGAGGGGTTGGAGATACGCAGTATTTT
CDR3 protein: CASSFGGVGDTQYF
V gene: TRBV7-9
clone size: many
J gene: TRBJ2-3
D gene: NA

CDR3 DNA: TGCGCCAGCAGCCAAGAGAGGAAGGGGGCCGGTTCACCCCTCCACTTT
CDR3 protein: CASSQERKGAGSPLHF
V gene: TRBV4-1
clone size: few
J gene: TRBJ1-6
D gene: TRBD1

CDR3 DNA: TGCAGTGCTAGAGTCCGAAACACTGAAGCTTTCTTT
CDR3 protein: CSARVRNTEAFF
V gene: TRBV20-1
clone size: few
J gene: TRBJ1-1
D gene: NA

CDR3 DNA: TGTGCCAGCAGCCATGGACAGGGGTTGGCTCAGCCCCAGCATTTT
CDR3 protein: CASSHGQGLAQPQHF
V gene: TRBV28
clone size: many
J gene: TRBJ1-5
D gene: TRBD1

CDR3 DNA: TGTGCCAGCACCCTCTGGCAGGGGGCGGGTGAGCAGTTCTTC
CDR3 protein: CASTLWQGAGEQFF
V gene: TRBV12-3/TRBV12-4
clone size: many
J gene: TRBJ2-1
D gene: TRBD1

CDR3 DNA: TGTGCCAGCAACCACGGCGGGCCCTACGAGCAGTACTTC
CDR3 protein: CASNHGGPYEQYF
V gene: TRBV6-1
clone size: many
J gene: TRBJ2-7
D gene: NA

CDR3 DNA: TGCGCCAGCAGCTTACAGGGGGCGATTGGAGAGACCCAGTACTTC
CDR3 protein: CASSLQGAIGETQYF
V gene: TRBV5-1
clone size: NA
J gene: TRBJ2-5
D gene: TRBD1

CDR3 DNA: TGTGCCAGCAGAACAGGCTACGAGCAGTACTTC
CDR3 protein: CASRTGYEQYF
V gene: TRBV2
clone size: many
J gene: TRBJ2-7
D gene: NA

CDR3 DNA: TGTGCCAGCAGCACAGCCTACGAGCAGTACTTC
CDR3 protein: CASSTAYEQYF
V gene: TRBV6-1
clone size: many
J gene: TRBJ2-7
D gene: NA